The TCR beta chain described here comes from a study of Ad26.COV2.S vaccination and SARS-CoV-2 variants. Background on the study: Vaccine-arm donor from the placebo-controlled COV1001 Ad26.COV2.S trial. Into the muscle, Ad26.COV2.S was dosed once or twice, 56 days apart.

The assay was immunoSEQ multiplex PCR, and TCRdb's table has in-frame clones only and misses some. Of some 250,000 clones in the sample, roughly 88% were seen once. For this clone: The antigen is unknown.

CDR3 length: 18 residues. Per the germline V gene, CDR1 is MDHEN and CDR2 is SYDVKM. V shed 2 bases and J 0 bases; nucleotides not matched to a gene: 9. Study-wide findings and caveats: In vaccinated individuals, spike-specific CD8+ and CD4+ T cell responses reportedly displayed substantial breadth. Relative to placebo recipients, vaccine recipients exhibited elevated spike-specific TCR breadth.

Treatment meaning: approximately 18 received Ad26.COV2.S at low or high dose, single or two shots; about 5 received placebo; per-sample allocation not given. Sampling happened 63 days after the first vaccine or placebo injection. The chain employs TRBV28 and TRBJ1-1; TRBD1 matches at 10 bases. The starting material was peripheral blood, obtained in a trial of Ad26.COV2.S vaccine versus placebo. This TCR derives from a person between 18 and 59 years old who received the Ad26.COV2.S COVID-19 vaccine or a placebo. CDR3 sequence reads: CASSLPGTGAFMNTEAFF. DNA of the CDR3: TGTGCCAGCAGTTTACCTGGGACAGGGGCCTTCATGAACACTGAAGCTTTCTTT.